The clone carrying this TCR beta chain was seen only once. Its cognate antigen is unknown. Profiled with immunoSEQ multiplex PCR; TCRdb holds only in-frame clones, not every one. Of 50,000 to 65,000 clones listed, approximately 88% are singletons. The sample originates from a study of OX40 agonist ivuxolimab in advanced cancers. As for the study in general: The study gave patients intravenous ivuxolimab at 0.01 to 10 mg/kg every 2 weeks. Points from the study as a whole: Nonresponders, in some cases, also had low normalized T-cell clonal expansion.

The CDR3 has 15 amino acids. The V end was cut by 2 bases, the J end by 0 bases, with 13 bases between. From germline, CDR1 is GTSNPN and CDR2 SVGIG (reference sequence). V gene TRBV30 combines with J gene TRBJ1-1; a possible D gene is TRBD1 (6 bases). The specimen was CD4+ or CD8+ T cells sorted from blood, collected in a trial of the OX40 agonist ivuxolimab. This clonotype originated in an adult with an advanced solid tumor such as melanoma, head and neck, liver or kidney cancer. The CDR3 DNA follows: TGTGCCTGGAGTAACCCGGACAGAATGAACACTGAAGCTTTCTTT. This gives the protein CAWSNPDRMNTEAFF.